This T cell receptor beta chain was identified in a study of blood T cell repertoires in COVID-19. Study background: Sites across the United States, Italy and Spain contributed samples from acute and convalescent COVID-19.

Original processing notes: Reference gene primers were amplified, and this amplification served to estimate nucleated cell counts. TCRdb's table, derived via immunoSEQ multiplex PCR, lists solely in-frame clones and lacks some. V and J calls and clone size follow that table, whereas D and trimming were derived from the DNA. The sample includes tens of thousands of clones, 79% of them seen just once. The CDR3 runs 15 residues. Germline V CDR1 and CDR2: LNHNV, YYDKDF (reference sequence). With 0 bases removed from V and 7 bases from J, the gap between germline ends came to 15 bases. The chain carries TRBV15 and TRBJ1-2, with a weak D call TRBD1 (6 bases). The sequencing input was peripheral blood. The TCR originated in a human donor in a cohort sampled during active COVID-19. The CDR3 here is CATSRDRTGSGGYTF. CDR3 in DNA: TGTGCCACCAGCAGAGATCGTACAGGGTCGGGTGGCTACACCTTC.